The 30 T cell receptor beta chains in this list originate from one sample, sequenced in a study of cytomegalovirus exposure and HLA in healthy donors. PCR employed 60 Vbeta and 13 Jbeta primers. The method was immunoSEQ multiplex PCR; TCRdb's version includes in-frame clones alone and lacks a portion of them. In the table there are nearly 110,000 clones, 75% of which are singletons. Sample: PBMCs. These TCRs come from a man aged 35-49 years in good health and CMV-seronegative.

The chain has TRBV19 and TRBJ2-2; 9 bases align to TRBD1. Germline-derived CDR1 and CDR2 are LNHDA and SQIVND (reference sequence). The CDR3 is 15 residues long. Trimming removed 10 bases from V and 2 bases from J; junction bases left unmatched: 8. The CDR3 is CATTMGQGNTGELFF. The CDR3 nucleotides are TGTGCCACCACAATGGGACAGGGAAACACCGGGGAGCTGTTTTTT.

This clone was detected once. V gene TRBV2 combines with J gene TRBJ2-7; TRBD1 matches at 9 bases. Germline lookup yields CDR1 SNHLY and CDR2 FYNNEI. This CDR3 has 15 amino acids. The V and J ends lost 7 bases and 6 bases, in that order; junction bases with no gene match: 13. This CDR3 is CASTPPGTGYSEQYF. CDR3 in DNA: TGTGCCAGCACCCCCCCCGGGACAGGGTACAGCGAGCAGTACTTC.

This chain joins TRBV7-6 and TRBJ2-1, with a weak D call TRBD2 (5 bases). Trimming stripped 4 bases from V and 10 bases from J, with 20 bases between. The length of the CDR3 is 15 residues. Germline loops: CDR1 SGHVS, CDR2 FNYEAQ. The CDR3 reads CASSSAFGGLDEQFF. The CDR3 DNA follows: TGTGCCAGCAGCTCGGCTTTTGGCGGGTTAGACGAGCAGTTCTTC.

This clone was counted a few times. V gene TRBV5-1 combines with J gene TRBJ1-1; no reliable D call. CDR3 length equals 14 residues. Trimming removed 4 bases from V and 1 base from J, with 11 bases in between. Germline loops: CDR1 SGHRS, CDR2 YFSETQ. The CDR3 DNA follows: TGCGCCAGCAGCCCGGGAACATCGAACACTGAAGCTTTCTTT. Protein product: CASSPGTSNTEAFF.

The chain couples TRBV15 to TRBJ2-3; D is possibly TRBD2 (7 bases). V dropped 6 bases and J dropped 0 bases, with 16 bases sitting between them. CDR3 length: 16 residues. Germline loops: CDR1 LNHNV, CDR2 YYDKDF (reference sequence). The CDR3 DNA is TGTGCCACCAGAGGGGGGACTAACCAAAGCACAGATACGCAGTATTTT. As protein: CATRGGTNQSTDTQYF.

This clone was observed once. The J gene is TRBJ1-4, the V gene TRBV4-1, with TRBD1 matching over 10 bases. The CDR3 covers 16 residues. Unmatched junction bases numbered 8, after V lost 4 bases and J lost 6 bases. Germline V CDR1 and CDR2: MGHRA, YSYEKL. The CDR3 is CASSLSPGTGDEKLFF. The CDR3 coding sequence is TGCGCCAGCAGCCTATCCCCCGGGACAGGGGATGAAAAACTGTTTTTT.

The chain joins TRBV9 to TRBJ1-2; D not certain. Germline V CDR1 and CDR2: SGDLS, YYNGEE. The V gene lost 0 bases and the J gene lost 4 bases, with 10 bases spanning the gap. The CDR3 runs to 14 residues. The CDR3 sequence is CASSVDSSIYGYTF. CDR3 coding DNA: TGTGCCAGCAGCGTAGATTCAAGCATCTATGGCTACACCTTC.

V gene TRBV27 combines with J gene TRBJ1-4; no firm D call. The V gene's germline CDR1 is MNHEY and CDR2 SMNVEV (reference sequence). CDR3 length: 16 amino acids. Trimming stripped 6 bases from V and 8 bases from J, with 22 bases between. The CDR3 DNA reads TGTGCCAGCAGATCCCTAGAGGGAGGGAACTCCGAAAAACTGTTTTTT. It is translated as CASRSLEGGNSEKLFF.

The V gene is TRBV5-6, the J gene TRBJ2-5; 8 bases align to TRBD1. Trimming took 5 bases from V and 4 from J; bases not matched to a gene: 10. This CDR3 is built from 15 residues. From germline, CDR1 is SGHDT and CDR2 YYEEEE. CDR3 sequence reads: CASSIYTGGRETQYF. The CDR3 DNA is TGTGCCAGCAGTATCTACACAGGGGGGCGAGAGACCCAGTACTTC.

In its sample, this clone was seen a few times. V usage is TRBV18 and J usage is TRBJ2-7, with D perhaps matching TRBD1 (6 bases). Trimming removed 3 bases from V and 2 bases from J, with 11 bases in between. Germline CDR1 reads KGHSH; CDR2 reads LQKENI. CDR3 length: 14 residues. The chain's CDR3 is CASSPPRGTYEQYF. Written as DNA, the CDR3 is TGTGCCAGCTCACCGCCCAGGGGAACCTACGAGCAGTACTTC.

The J gene is TRBJ1-1, the V gene TRBV2; a possible D gene is TRBD1 (5 bases). The CDR3 loop spans 14 amino acids. Germline CDR1 and CDR2: SNHLY and FYNNEI. Between the trimmed V and J ends, which lost 1 base and 4 bases, there was a span of 10 bases. CDR3 protein: CASSEVTGSTEAFF. The CDR3 bases are TGTGCCAGCAGTGAAGTAACAGGCAGCACTGAAGCTTTCTTT.

This clone was recorded once. This chain links TRBV2 with TRBJ1-2; TRBD1 might be the D (5 bases). This CDR3 contains 13 residues. The V and J ends lost 5 bases and 3 bases respectively, with 10 bases between them. From germline, CDR1 is SNHLY and CDR2 FYNNEI. The CDR3, as DNA: TGTGCCAGCAGTCTGGACATCGACTATGGCTACACCTTC. Protein: CASSLDIDYGYTF.

This clone appeared a few times. Other DNA sequences from this sample encode an identical CDR3 as well. The V gene is TRBV19, the J gene TRBJ1-4, with a tentative D call TRBD1 (5 bases). The V end lost 3 bases, the J end lost 9 bases, and 8 bases lay between the germline ends. This CDR3 is built from 12 residues. Germline lookup yields CDR1 LNHDA and CDR2 SQIVND (reference sequence). In DNA, the CDR3 is TGTGCCAGTAGTATTGGGGGGAAAAAACTGTTTTTT. It is translated as CASSIGGKKLFF.

The chain combines TRBV5-3 with TRBJ2-7; tentative D call: TRBD1 (6 bases). TRBV5-3 is an ORF, and what it does is uncertain. The CDR3 has 17 residues. Between the trimmed V and J ends, which lost 4 bases and 0 bases, there was a span of 20 bases. The CDR3 DNA reads TGTGCCAGAAGCACCTCCTACGAGGACAGAGCCTCCTACGAGCAGTACTTC. Translation: CARSTSYEDRASYEQYF.

V is TRBV28 and J is TRBJ2-5; D possibly corresponds to TRBD1 (6 bases). The CDR3 sequence is 14 residues long. The V end was cut by 2 bases, the J end by 7 bases, with 14 bases between. Germline CDR1 is MDHEN and CDR2 is SYDVKM. The CDR3 region is CASSLQTGKMTQYF. The CDR3, as DNA: TGTGCCAGCAGTTTACAGACAGGCAAGATGACCCAGTACTTC.

The chain couples TRBV7-3 to TRBJ1-6; 7 bases are a match to TRBD1. Trimming at V came to 2 bases and at J to 5 bases, leaving 3 bases not matched to a gene. The V gene's germline CDR1 is SGHTA and CDR2 FQGTGA. The CDR3 is 15 residues long. CDR3 protein: CASSLDRADNSPLHF. CDR3 nucleotide sequence: TGTGCCAGCAGCTTAGACAGGGCTGATAATTCACCCCTCCACTTT. Based on the CDR3 plus reference TRBV7-3 and TRBJ1-6, the full variable domain is GAGVSQTPSNKVTEKGKYVELRCDPISGHTALYWYRQSLGQGPEFLIYFQGTGAADDSGLPNDRFFAVRPEGSVSTLKIQRTERGDSAVYLCASSLDRADNSPLHFGNGTRLTVT.

This clone was seen a few times. The chain recombines TRBV19 with TRBJ1-2; possible D gene TRBD1, 5 bases. Looked up from germline, CDR1 is LNHDA and CDR2 is SQIVND (reference sequence). Deletions cut 7 bases from V and 4 bases from J, with 16 bases between. The CDR3 runs 14 residues. CDR3 nucleotide sequence: TGTGCCAGTACCAATGGGGCAGCAACCTATGGCTACACCTTC. Amino acid sequence: CASTNGAATYGYTF. Full variable domain (rest looked up from reference TRBV19 and TRBJ1-2): DGGITQSPKYLFRKEGQNVTLSCEQNLNHDAMYWYRQDPGQGLRLIYYSQIVNDFQKGDIAEGYSVSREKKESFPLTVTSAQKNPTAFYLCASTNGAATYGYTFGSGTRLTVV.

The V call is TRBV6-6, the J call TRBJ1-1, with D unclear. This CDR3 has 14 residues. CDR1 is MNHNY, CDR2 SVGAGI, per germline (reference sequence). Trimming removed 5 bases from V and 3 bases from J, with 13 bases in between. The CDR3 is CASSQTLLDTEAFF. CDR3 bases: TGTGCCAGCAGTCAAACCCTACTGGACACTGAAGCTTTCTTT.

The chain is built from TRBV13 and TRBJ2-7; 10 nucleotides align to TRBD1. The ends lost 6 bases at V and 6 bases at J; junction bases unmatched: 8. The CDR3 has 14 amino acids. CDR1 and CDR2 from the germline V gene are PRHDT and FYEKMQ (reference sequence). CDR3 loop: CASRYRDRGSEQYF. In nucleotides, the CDR3 is TGTGCCAGCAGATACCGGGACAGGGGCTCCGAGCAGTACTTC. Full variable domain (remainder filled in from reference TRBV13 and TRBJ2-7): AAGVIQSPRHLIKEKRETATLKCYPIPRHDTVYWYQQGPGQDPQFLISFYEKMQSDKGSIPDRFSAQQFSDYHSELNMSSLELGDSALYFCASRYRDRGSEQYFGPGTRLTVT.

The chain is built from TRBV5-1 and TRBJ2-2; 9 bases match TRBD1. V shed 4 bases and J 6 bases; nucleotides not matched to a gene: 7. The CDR3 spans 15 residues. Germline values: CDR1 SGHRS, CDR2 YFSETQ. This chain's CDR3 is CASSPGTGRAGELFF. The CDR3 nucleotides are TGCGCCAGCAGCCCCGGGACAGGGAGGGCCGGGGAGCTGTTTTTT.

Turning to this clone: The same CDR3 also results from other DNA sequences found in this sample. J is TRBJ1-2 and V is TRBV6-1; 9 positions agree with TRBD1. V was clipped by 3 bases and J by 8 bases; unmatched bases: 10. The CDR3 sequence is 15 residues long. Germline V lookup: CDR1 MNHNS, CDR2 SASEGT. CDR3 sequence: CASSDEQGALDGYTF. For the CDR3, the DNA is TGTGCCAGCAGTGACGAACAGGGGGCGTTGGACGGCTACACCTTC.

V is TRBV6-5 and J is TRBJ2-3; 9 nucleotides line up with TRBD1. The germline gives CDR1 MNHEY, CDR2 SVGAGI. Trimming at V came to 4 bases and at J to 5 bases, leaving 1 base not matched to a gene. The CDR3 totals 13 residues. CDR3 nucleotide sequence: TGTGCCAGCAGTTTGGGACAGGGAGATACGCAGTATTTT. Amino acid sequence: CASSLGQGDTQYF.

The rearrangement joins TRBV7-9 to TRBJ2-3, with 13 bases fitting TRBD2. The CDR3 extends over 15 amino acids. Germline lookup yields CDR1 SEHNR and CDR2 FQNEAQ (reference sequence). Trimming cost V 6 bases and J 5 bases; bases outside gene matches: 5. The CDR3 nucleotides read TGTGCCAGCAGGTGGACTAGCGGGGGAGGAGATACGCAGTATTTT. This sequence encodes CASRWTSGGGDTQYF.

The J gene is TRBJ2-5, the V gene TRBV5-6; 8 bases line up with TRBD2. The CDR3 spans 14 residues. Germline CDR1 is SGHDT and CDR2 is YYEEEE. After removal of 1 base from V and 2 bases from J, the junction contained 1 base not matched to a gene. The CDR3 sequence is CASSLSGGQETQYF. Written as DNA, the CDR3 is TGTGCCAGCAGCTTGTCGGGGGGGCAAGAGACCCAGTACTTC. Full variable domain (outside the CDR3, taken from reference TRBV5-6 and TRBJ2-5): DAGVTQSPTHLIKTRGQQVTLRCSPKSGHDTVSWYQQALGQGPQFIFQYYEEEERQRGNFPDRFSGHQFPNYSSELNVNALLLGDSALYLCASSLSGGQETQYFGPGTRLLVL.

The chain has TRBV9 and TRBJ1-3; D remains ambiguous. The germline CDR1 and CDR2 sequences are SGDLS and YYNGEE. V dropped 2 bases and J dropped 3 bases, with 18 bases sitting between them. This CDR3 has 17 amino acids. The CDR3 DNA reads TGTGCCAGCAGCGTTGTACCGTCAGGTGGAGGTGGAAACACCATATATTTT. It encodes CASSVVPSGGGGNTIYF.

The chain recombines TRBV19 with TRBJ1-5, with 7 positions matching TRBD1. The ends lost 6 bases at V and 4 bases at J; junction bases unmatched: 6. CDR3 size: 14 residues. Germline loops: CDR1 LNHDA, CDR2 SQIVND (reference sequence). CDR3 sequence (DNA): TGTGCCAGTAGGAACTTACAGGGGAATCAGCCCCAGCATTTT. Translating it yields CASRNLQGNQPQHF.

The J gene is TRBJ2-3, the V gene TRBV7-2; 8 nucleotides align to TRBD1. With 6 bases clipped from V and 1 base from J, the junction kept 9 bases outside the gene matches. The germline V gene has CDR1 SGHTA and CDR2 FQGNSA. This CDR3 contains 16 residues. CDR3 nucleotide sequence: TGTGCCAGCAGACGACAGGGGCTCGGGGGCACAGATACGCAGTATTTT. Its protein product is CASRRQGLGGTDTQYF.

The chain is built from TRBV10-3 and TRBJ2-5; D might be TRBD1 (5 bases). The CDR3 runs to 13 residues. The V gene lost 6 bases and the J gene lost 5 bases, with 13 bases spanning the gap. Germline V lookup: CDR1 ENHRY, CDR2 SYGVKD. As DNA, the CDR3 is TGTGCCATCAGACCGGACATGTCGGAGACCCAGTACTTC. This sequence encodes CAIRPDMSETQYF.

This chain links TRBV5-8 with TRBJ2-7; TRBD2 matches 7 bases. The CDR3 length is 15 residues. After removal of 2 bases from V and 3 bases from J, the junction contained 8 bases not matched to a gene. Germline loops: CDR1 SGHTS, CDR2 YDEGEE. The CDR3 DNA is TGTGCCAGCAGCTTCAAGGCAGGGAGGGACTACGAGCAGTACTTC. It codes for CASSFKAGRDYEQYF.

The rearrangement uses TRBV6-5 and TRBJ2-7; 7 positions agree with TRBD1. The V segment lost 5 bases and the J segment 0 bases; nucleotides outside the gene matches: 7. The CDR3 length is 15 residues. Germline V lookup: CDR1 MNHEY, CDR2 SVGAGI. CDR3 loop: CASSANRQGSYEQYF. CDR3 nucleotides: TGTGCCAGCAGTGCCAATCGACAGGGCTCCTACGAGCAGTACTTC.